This T cell receptor beta chain appears in the sequencing data of a study of blood T cell repertoires in COVID-19 (dated by TCRdb to 2018 to 2021). In terms of the full investigation: The collaborator samples originated in the United States, Italy and Spain and spanned the acute and convalescent phases of COVID-19. The material from the prospective study consisted of cDNA or gDNA derived from T cells, B-cell-depleted T cells, or PBMCs. The dataset comprised deeply sampled blood TCRbeta repertoires from subjects exposed to, actively infected with, or recovered from COVID-19. The repertoires were released in a freely available public database meant as a resource for research on the immune response to SARS-CoV-2. The samples were drawn from the first 160 participants of the ongoing ImmuneRACE study and from over 950 subjects provided by 6 global collaborators. Nearly every sample came with metadata listing a de-identified subject ID, COVID-19 status, age in years and sex. Where HLA class I and class II types were available, the types were taken from metadata supplied by the sample provider, not from assay-based typing.

The CDR3 sequence holds 16 residues, the cysteine and phenylalanine included. CDR3 DNA only is kept here, 48 bases in frame from base 1. Trimmed from V: 3 bases; trimmed from J: 2 bases; junction bases lacking a gene match: 7. Reading the germline V gene gives CDR1 SNHLY and CDR2 FYNNEI. Results the study describes overall, beyond this receptor: How much clinical and demographic metadata was included differed by source and by participant, and the metadata was provided uncurated.

Collaborating institutions collected whole blood in K2EDTA tubes following their own protocols. Collaborator samples were shipped for TCRbeta analysis as frozen whole blood, isolated PBMCs, or DNA extracted from either sample type. TCRbeta CDR3 regions were amplified from genomic DNA by means of the immunoSEQ Assay, a bias-controlled multiplex PCR. The authors' pipeline ran thus. The number of nucleated cells in each sample was estimated by amplification of reference gene primers within the assay. Sequence reads were collapsed and filtered to measure the absolute abundance of every unique TCRbeta CDR3 rearrangement. For each sample, productive Simpson clonality was calculated as the square root of Simpson's diversity index over productive rearrangements. This is the immuneACCESS table as TCRdb keeps it, with only in-frame sequences that have V and J called. A part of the clones is gone; compared with another copy, unresolved V genes explain less than half, and the rest is unexplained. From that table come the V and J calls and clone size; the DNA was used to work out D and trimming. Counted in this sample were fewer than 40,000 clones; around 90% of them appeared once. The leading ten clones occupy approximately 5.9% of the sample.

This clone was observed once. Which antigen it targets is not known. No base quality values were provided; no much bigger clone lies one nucleotide off. The rearrangement combines TRBV2 with TRBJ2-3; the central 8 bases match TRBD1. Input material: peripheral blood. The receptor was derived from a human donor in a cohort sampled during active COVID-19. CDR3 sequence: CASSEDRDRFTDTQYF. The base sequence is TGTGCCAGCAGTGAGGACCGGGACAGGTTCACAGATACGCAGTATTTT.